Presented here are 26 T cell receptor beta chains from one specimen sequenced in a study of beta chain features in type 1 diabetes. Expressed TCRB transcripts were sequenced because the isolated RNA had all been reverse transcribed beforehand. Sequencing used immunoSEQ multiplex PCR; TCRdb keeps in-frame clones, though not all of them. The table records 350,000 to 400,000 clones, roughly 16% of them present only once. Input material: naive CD4+ T cells from blood. The receptors stem from a woman younger than 35 in good health.

The rearrangement links TRBV29-1 to TRBJ2-7, with 9 bases aligning to TRBD1. The germline gives CDR1 SQVTM, CDR2 ANQGSEA. The J segment lost 2 bases and the V segment lost 7 bases, leaving 6 bases of the junction unmatched. CDR3 size: 13 residues. CDR3 in amino acids: CSGMGQGPYEQYF. CDR3 sequence (DNA): TGCAGCGGGATGGGACAGGGTCCCTACGAGCAGTACTTC.

The chain is built from TRBV29-1 and TRBJ2-3; D is undetermined. In germline, CDR1 is SQVTM, CDR2 ANQGSEA. The CDR3 runs to 14 residues. V shed 8 bases and J shed 5 bases, with 20 bases lying between them. CDR3 loop: CSSAPRSSGDTQYF. The CDR3 bases are TGCAGCTCCGCCCCCCGCAGCTCAGGAGATACGCAGTATTTT.

Here the CDR3 DNA reads TGTGCCTGGAAACCCGGGACAGGGAACGAGGAGCAGTACTTC. Protein product: CAWKPGTGNEEQYF. The rearrangement uses TRBV30 and TRBJ2-7; TRBD1 matches at 9 bases. J was trimmed by 7 bases and V by 4 bases; bases with no gene match: 11. Germline CDR1 is GTSNPN and CDR2 is SVGIG (reference sequence). This CDR3 is built from 14 residues.

The J gene is TRBJ2-5, the V gene TRBV19, with 10 bases that match TRBD2. The CDR3 runs to 15 residues. CDR1 and CDR2 from the germline V gene are LNHDA and SQIVND (reference sequence). V trimming: 6 bases; J trimming: 3 bases; junction bases outside the gene matches: 7. CDR3 DNA sequence: TGTGCCAGTAGACCAGCGGGAGGGTCCGAAGAGACCCAGTACTTC. Protein product: CASRPAGGSEETQYF.

This chain links TRBV27 with TRBJ1-1; D might be TRBD1 (6 bases). Germline assignment: CDR1 MNHEY and CDR2 SMNVEV (reference sequence). This CDR3 region has 15 residues. V lost 2 bases and J 0 bases, leaving 10 bases between the germline ends. CDR3 region: CASSLTGTVNTEAFF. In DNA form, the CDR3 reads TGTGCCAGCAGTTTAACAGGGACGGTGAACACTGAAGCTTTCTTT.

This clone appeared a single time. The rearrangement joins TRBV7-9 to TRBJ1-1; TRBD1 is a possible D gene (5 bases). Germline V gene sequence: CDR1 SEHNR, CDR2 FQNEAQ (reference sequence). V dropped 3 bases and J dropped 0 bases, with 8 bases sitting between them. This CDR3 comprises 14 residues. As DNA, the CDR3 is TGTGCCAGCAGCTTTGAAGGGGTGAACACTGAAGCTTTCTTT. Its translation is CASSFEGVNTEAFF.

The gene calls are TRBV30 and TRBJ2-7, with 8 positions matching TRBD1. V lost 6 bases, J lost 2 bases, and 3 bases stayed unmatched. The germline CDR1 and CDR2 sequences are GTSNPN and SVGIG (reference sequence). CDR3 length: 12 amino acids. The CDR3 here is CACGQGPYEQYF. The CDR3 DNA reads TGTGCCTGCGGACAGGGTCCCTACGAGCAGTACTTC. The variable domain in full, completed from reference TRBV30 and TRBJ2-7, reads SQTIHQWPATLVQPVGSPLSLECTVEGTSNPNLYWYRQAAGRGLQLLFYSVGIGQISSEVPQNLSASRPQDRQFILSSKKLLLSDSGFYLCACGQGPYEQYFGPGTRLTVT.

The chain recombines TRBV7-9 with TRBJ1-4; D may be TRBD1 (5 bases). From germline, CDR1 is SEHNR and CDR2 FQNEAQ (reference sequence). The CDR3 is 14 amino acids. V was shortened by 1 base and J by 6 bases, with 9 bases between the two germline ends. CDR3 region: CASSLGGVDEKLFF. The CDR3 region has the DNA TGTGCCAGCAGCTTAGGGGGCGTCGATGAAAAACTGTTTTTT.

This clone was found a few times. The V call is TRBV4-2, the J call TRBJ2-7; 9 nucleotides agree with TRBD2. The CDR3 loop spans 18 amino acids. Trimming cost V 0 bases and J 0 bases; bases outside gene matches: 9. Germline loops: CDR1 LGHNA, CDR2 YNFKEQ. The DNA for the CDR3 is TGTGCCAGCAGCCAAGATTTCACTAGCGGGTGGAGCTCCTACGAGCAGTACTTC. This codes for CASSQDFTSGWSSYEQYF.

This chain uses TRBV6-5 with TRBJ2-1; D may be TRBD1 (6 bases). CDR1 is MNHEY and CDR2 is SVGAGI in the germline V gene. Trimming pared 6 bases from V and 9 bases from J, leaving 12 bases between. CDR3 length: 12 residues. The CDR3 DNA is TGTGCCAGCAGAAACAGGGTCGGTGAGCAGTTCTTC. Translation: CASRNRVGEQFF.

This clone occurred a few times. The rearrangement links TRBV29-1 to TRBJ2-3; maybe TRBD1 (5 bases). The CDR3 sequence is 13 residues long. From germline, CDR1 is SQVTM and CDR2 ANQGSEA. Trimming left V 3 bases short and J 4 bases short, with 11 bases between. Here the CDR3 reads CSVERVGPDTQYF. CDR3 sequence (DNA): TGCAGCGTTGAGAGAGTGGGGCCAGATACGCAGTATTTT.

The J gene is TRBJ2-2, the V gene TRBV11-2, with D possibly matching TRBD2 (6 bases). The CDR3 totals 15 residues. Per germline, CDR1 SGHAT and CDR2 FQNNGV. Trimming removed 3 bases from V and 3 bases from J, with 11 bases in between. The CDR3 region has the DNA TGTGCCAGCAGCTTGCCGGGACTTTACACCGGGGAGCTGTTTTTT. It encodes CASSLPGLYTGELFF.

V is TRBV7-3 and J is TRBJ2-5; D is perhaps TRBD2 (5 bases). Germline loops: CDR1 SGHTA, CDR2 FQGTGA. CDR3 length: 14 residues. V dropped 5 bases and J dropped 5 bases, with 15 bases sitting between them. The CDR3 region has the DNA TGTGCCAGCAGCCGCAGCGGTCTCGGGGAGACCCAGTACTTC. Amino acid sequence: CASSRSGLGETQYF.

This chain joins TRBV5-6 and TRBJ2-5; TRBD1 aligns across 8 bases. The CDR3 extends over 19 amino acids. The germline CDR1 and CDR2 sequences are SGHDT and YYEEEE. V dropped 1 base and J dropped 4; count of bases not matched to a gene: 18. CDR3 in amino acids: CASSLRSLVAGGLGETQYF. Written as DNA, the CDR3 is TGTGCCAGCAGCTTGCGTTCTCTGGTTGCAGGGGGCTTGGGAGAGACCCAGTACTTC.

The chain recombines TRBV10-3 with TRBJ1-1; no clear D gene. Trimming shortened V by 0 bases and J by 0 bases, and 17 bases separated the two germline ends. The CDR3 has 18 amino acids. CDR1 and CDR2 (germline): ENHRY, SYGVKD. CDR3 sequence reads: CAISESLQASPLNTEAFF. The CDR3 DNA follows: TGTGCCATCAGTGAGTCGTTGCAGGCATCTCCTTTGAACACTGAAGCTTTCTTT.

V and J are TRBV7-9 and TRBJ2-5; 7 positions match TRBD1. V gave up 1 base and J gave up 1 base; unmatched junction bases: 3. This CDR3 comprises 15 residues. Germline V gene sequence: CDR1 SEHNR, CDR2 FQNEAQ (reference sequence). CDR3 sequence: CASSLGGQFQETQYF. As DNA, the CDR3 is TGTGCCAGCAGCTTAGGGGGACAGTTCCAAGAGACCCAGTACTTC.

The genes are TRBV30 and TRBJ1-2; D may be TRBD1 (5 bases). This CDR3 region has 14 residues. The germline V and J ends were trimmed by 5 bases and 1 base, with 14 bases remaining between them. Germline V gene data show CDR1 as GTSNPN and CDR2 as SVGIG (reference sequence). The CDR3 region has the DNA TGTGCCTGGGGTAGACAGCAATTTAACTATGGCTACACCTTC. Translation gives CAWGRQQFNYGYTF.

V gene TRBV30 combines with J gene TRBJ2-5; D is unresolved. CDR3 size: 13 residues. Germline V gene lookup returns CDR1 GTSNPN and CDR2 SVGIG (reference sequence). V lost 0 bases, J lost 4 bases, and 9 bases lay in between. The CDR3: CAWSVGLTETQYF. CDR3 sequence (DNA): TGTGCCTGGAGTGTGGGCCTCACAGAGACCCAGTACTTC.

The chain employs TRBV19 and TRBJ1-5, with D perhaps matching TRBD1 (6 bases). The germline V and J ends were trimmed by 8 bases and 6 bases, with 14 bases remaining between them. The CDR3 consists of 13 residues. The germline gives CDR1 LNHDA, CDR2 SQIVND (reference sequence). In DNA form, the CDR3 reads TGTGCCAGTCACACAGGGTTAAGTCAGCCCCAGCATTTT. This codes for CASHTGLSQPQHF.

This clone turned up a few times. The chain carries TRBV28 and TRBJ2-5; D is perhaps TRBD2 (5 bases). Per germline, CDR1 MDHEN and CDR2 SYDVKM. Trimming cost V 8 bases and J 3 bases, with 16 bases left between them. The CDR3 totals 14 residues. CDR3 residues: CASGSDGREETQYF. In DNA form, the CDR3 reads TGTGCCAGCGGGTCCGACGGGCGGGAAGAGACCCAGTACTTC.

This clone has only a few counts. J is TRBJ2-2 and V is TRBV5-1, with D possibly being TRBD2 (6 bases). The CDR3 covers 16 residues. V shed 0 bases and J shed 2 bases, with 11 bases lying between them. Germline V gene sequence: CDR1 SGHRS, CDR2 YFSETQ. CDR3 DNA: TGCGCCAGCAGCTTGGACCCGGGAGCTAACACCGGGGAGCTGTTTTTT. Protein: CASSLDPGANTGELFF.

In this sample, this clone turned up a few times. The V call is TRBV6-5, the J call TRBJ1-3; D is ambiguous. V was trimmed by 0 bases and J by 0 bases, leaving 9 bases between them. Germline lookup yields CDR1 MNHEY and CDR2 SVGAGI. The CDR3 loop spans 16 amino acids. DNA for the CDR3: TGTGCCAGCAGTTACTCCCCCGGGAGCTCTGGAAACACCATATATTTT. This encodes CASSYSPGSSGNTIYF.

This clone was counted only a few times. For the CDR3, the DNA is TGCAGCGTTGGCCGGGACTCACGAAACTACGAGCAGTACTTC. Amino acids: CSVGRDSRNYEQYF. The chain is built from TRBV29-1 and TRBJ2-7; a weak D match, TRBD2 (6 bases). Germline-derived CDR1 and CDR2 are SQVTM and ANQGSEA. V lost 4 bases, J lost 3 bases, and 16 bases lay in between. This CDR3 region has 14 residues.

This clone was found a few times. The rearrangement uses TRBV28 and TRBJ2-7, with 16 bases fitting TRBD2. With V trimmed by 7 bases and J by 5 bases, 17 bases remained unmatched. The CDR3 is 19 amino acids. The germline V gene has CDR1 MDHEN and CDR2 SYDVKM. CDR3 sequence: CASIPSLGTSGRVKDEQYF. In nucleotides, the CDR3 is TGTGCCAGCATCCCCTCATTGGGGACTAGCGGGAGGGTGAAGGACGAGCAGTACTTC.

J is TRBJ2-5 and V is TRBV29-1, with a weak D call TRBD1 (5 bases). The V end lost 3 bases, the J end lost 2 bases, and 13 bases lay between the germline ends. CDR3 length: 14 amino acids. Germline V lookup: CDR1 SQVTM, CDR2 ANQGSEA. CDR3 sequence reads: CSVDGRQGQETQYF. The CDR3 DNA reads as TGCAGCGTTGACGGTCGGCAGGGACAAGAGACCCAGTACTTC.

This chain uses TRBV9 with TRBJ2-1, with 11 bases matching TRBD2. This CDR3 spans 17 amino acids. V shed 0 bases and J 0 bases; nucleotides not matched to a gene: 2. Germline V gene sequence: CDR1 SGDLS, CDR2 YYNGEE. The CDR3 loop is CASSVVTSGSSYNEQFF. CDR3 DNA: TGTGCCAGCAGCGTAGTAACTAGCGGGAGCTCCTACAATGAGCAGTTCTTC.